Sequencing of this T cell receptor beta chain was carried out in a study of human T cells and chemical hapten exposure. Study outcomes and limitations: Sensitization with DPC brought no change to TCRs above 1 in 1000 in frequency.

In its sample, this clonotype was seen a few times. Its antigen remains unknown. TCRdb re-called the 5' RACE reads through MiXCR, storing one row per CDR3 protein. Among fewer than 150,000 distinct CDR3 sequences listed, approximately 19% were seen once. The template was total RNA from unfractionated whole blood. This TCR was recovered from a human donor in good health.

The CDR3 protein is CASRSRQGAGEQYF. In DNA, the CDR3 is TGTGCCAGCAGGTCAAGACAGGGGGCTGGAGAGCAGTACTTC. V gene TRBV12-3 or TRBV12-4 combines with J gene TRBJ2-7; 10 bases agree with TRBD1. This CDR3 is 14 amino acids long. J lost 7 bases, V lost 6 bases, and 9 bases had no gene match.